This TCR beta chain was identified in a study of CD8 T cells in ankylosing spondylitis. This clonotype was seen a few times. TCR beta libraries were made by quantitative 5'-RACE with molecular barcodes. TCRdb processed the 5' RACE reads anew with MiXCR; each CDR3 protein has one entry. Of nearly 250,000 distinct CDR3 sequences listed, roughly 32% are singletons. The germline V and J ends were trimmed by 4 bases and 3 bases, with 7 bases remaining between them. Germline V gene sequence: CDR1 SQVTM, CDR2 ANQGSEA. The CDR3 is 11 amino acids. The sequenced material came from blood, either unsorted or a sorted T cell fraction (not recorded which). The rearrangement joins TRBV29-1 to TRBJ2-7; D gene unclear. This TCR derives from a male donor with ankylosing spondylitis or in good health (not recorded which). As DNA, the CDR3 is TGCAGCGTTGCCGGCGGCTACGAGCAGTACTTC. It specifies CSVAGGYEQYF.